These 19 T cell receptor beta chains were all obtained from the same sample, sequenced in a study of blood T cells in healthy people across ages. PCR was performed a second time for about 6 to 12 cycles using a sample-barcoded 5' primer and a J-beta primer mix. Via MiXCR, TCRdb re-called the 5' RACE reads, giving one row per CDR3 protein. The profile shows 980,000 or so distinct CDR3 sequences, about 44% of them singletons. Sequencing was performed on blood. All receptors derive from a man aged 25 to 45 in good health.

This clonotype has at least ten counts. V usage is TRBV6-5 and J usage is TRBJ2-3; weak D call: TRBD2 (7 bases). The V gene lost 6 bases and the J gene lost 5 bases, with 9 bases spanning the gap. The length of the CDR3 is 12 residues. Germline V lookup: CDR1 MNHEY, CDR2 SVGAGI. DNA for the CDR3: TGTGCCAGCAGCGGGGGGCGAGATACGCAGTATTTT. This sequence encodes CASSGGRDTQYF.

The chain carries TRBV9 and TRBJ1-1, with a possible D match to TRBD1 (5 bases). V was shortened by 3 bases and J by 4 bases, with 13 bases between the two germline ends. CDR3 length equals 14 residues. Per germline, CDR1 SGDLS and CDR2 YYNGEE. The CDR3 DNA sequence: TGTGCCAGCAGCGGTCCCCTTGGGGCCACTGAAGCTTTCTTT. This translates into CASSGPLGATEAFF.

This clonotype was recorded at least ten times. CDR3 loop: CASSYEGATYEQYF. The DNA for the CDR3 is TGTGCCAGCAGTTACGAGGGGGCGACCTACGAGCAGTACTTC. The chain is built from TRBV6-5 and TRBJ2-7; TRBD1 aligns across 7 bases. Germline assignment: CDR1 MNHEY and CDR2 SVGAGI. With V trimmed by 2 bases and J by 2 bases, 3 bases remained unmatched. The CDR3 consists of 14 residues.

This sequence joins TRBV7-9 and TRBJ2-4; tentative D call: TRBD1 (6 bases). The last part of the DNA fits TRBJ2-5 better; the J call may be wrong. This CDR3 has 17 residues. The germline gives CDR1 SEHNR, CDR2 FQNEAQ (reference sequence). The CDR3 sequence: CASSLLGGTGIQETQYF. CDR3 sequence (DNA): TGTGCCAGCAGCTTATTAGGAGGCACAGGGATTCAAGAGACCCAGTACTTC.

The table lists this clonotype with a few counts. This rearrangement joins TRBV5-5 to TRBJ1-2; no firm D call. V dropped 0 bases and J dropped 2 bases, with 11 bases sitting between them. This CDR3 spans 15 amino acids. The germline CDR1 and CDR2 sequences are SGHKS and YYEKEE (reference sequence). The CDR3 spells CASSLAAPSNYGYTF. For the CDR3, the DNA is TGTGCCAGCAGCTTGGCGGCGCCTTCAAACTATGGCTACACCTTC.

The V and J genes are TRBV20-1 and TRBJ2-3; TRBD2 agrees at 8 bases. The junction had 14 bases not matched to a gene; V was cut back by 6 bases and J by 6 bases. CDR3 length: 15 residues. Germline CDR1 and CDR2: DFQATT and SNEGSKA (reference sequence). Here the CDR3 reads CSAPGLVGGTDTQYF. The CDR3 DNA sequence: TGCAGTGCGCCGGGACTAGTGGGCGGGACCGATACGCAGTATTTT.

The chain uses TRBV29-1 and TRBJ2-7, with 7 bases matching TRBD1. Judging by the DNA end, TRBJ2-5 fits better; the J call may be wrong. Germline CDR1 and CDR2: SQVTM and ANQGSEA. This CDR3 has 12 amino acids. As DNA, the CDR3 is TGCAGCGCTACGACAGGGCGTGAGACCCAGTACTTC. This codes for CSATTGRETQYF.

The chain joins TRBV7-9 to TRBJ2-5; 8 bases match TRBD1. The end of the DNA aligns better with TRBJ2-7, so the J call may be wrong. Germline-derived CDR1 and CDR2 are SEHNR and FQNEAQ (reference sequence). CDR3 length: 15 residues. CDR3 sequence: CASSPRDRISYEQYF. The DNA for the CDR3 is TGTGCCAGCAGCCCCAGGGACAGGATTTCATACGAGCAGTACTTC.

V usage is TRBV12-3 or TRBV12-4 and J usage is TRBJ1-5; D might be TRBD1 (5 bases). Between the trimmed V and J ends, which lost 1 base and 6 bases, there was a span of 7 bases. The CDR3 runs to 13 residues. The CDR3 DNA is TGTGCCAGCAGTTTAGATGACAGTCAGCCCCAGCATTTT. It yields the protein CASSLDDSQPQHF.

The CDR3 DNA is TGTGCCATCAGTGGGACCCAGGGCAATCAGCCCCAGCATTTT. This translates into CAISGTQGNQPQHF. This chain joins TRBV10-3 and TRBJ1-5; D unclear. Trimming stripped 4 bases from V and 2 bases from J, with 9 bases between. Germline CDR1 and CDR2: ENHRY and SYGVKD. The CDR3 consists of 14 residues.

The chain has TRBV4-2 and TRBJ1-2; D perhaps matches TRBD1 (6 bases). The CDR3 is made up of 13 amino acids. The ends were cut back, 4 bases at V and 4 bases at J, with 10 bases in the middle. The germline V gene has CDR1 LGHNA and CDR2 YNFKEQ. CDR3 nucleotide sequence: TGTGCCAGCAGCCGAGAGGACAGCTATGGCTACACCTTC. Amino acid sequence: CASSREDSYGYTF.

In DNA form, the CDR3 reads TGTGCCAGCAGTTACGGATCGGGGAACACCGGGGAGCTGTTTTTT. It yields the protein CASSYGSGNTGELFF. The chain is built from TRBV6-5 and TRBJ2-2; D is unclear. Trimming cost V 2 bases and J 1 base, with 8 bases left between them. CDR3 length equals 15 residues. Germline loops: CDR1 MNHEY, CDR2 SVGAGI.

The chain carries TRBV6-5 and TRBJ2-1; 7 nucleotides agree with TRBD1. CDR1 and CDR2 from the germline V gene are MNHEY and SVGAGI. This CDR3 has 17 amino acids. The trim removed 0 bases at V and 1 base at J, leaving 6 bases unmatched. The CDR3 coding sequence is TGTGCCAGCAGTTACTCTTACAGGGGAAATTCCTACAATGAGCAGTTCTTC. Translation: CASSYSYRGNSYNEQFF.

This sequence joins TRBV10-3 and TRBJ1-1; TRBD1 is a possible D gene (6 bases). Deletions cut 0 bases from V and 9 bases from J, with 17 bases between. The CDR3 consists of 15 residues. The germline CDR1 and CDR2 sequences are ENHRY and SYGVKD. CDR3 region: CAISESTGRVIKAFF. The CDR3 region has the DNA TGTGCCATCAGTGAGTCAACAGGGAGGGTGATAAAAGCTTTCTTT.

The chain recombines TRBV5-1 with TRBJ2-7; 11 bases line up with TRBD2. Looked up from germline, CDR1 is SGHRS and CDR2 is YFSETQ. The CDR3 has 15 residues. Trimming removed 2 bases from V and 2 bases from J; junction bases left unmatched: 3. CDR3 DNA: TGCGCCAGCAGCTTCACTAGCGGGGGAACCTACGAGCAGTACTTC. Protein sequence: CASSFTSGGTYEQYF.

This CDR3 reads CASSRSVSNSGGHTGELFF. Written as DNA, the CDR3 is TGTGCCAGCAGTCGATCCGTGTCTAACAGCGGGGGCCATACCGGGGAGCTGTTTTTT. The V gene is TRBV6-1, the J gene TRBJ2-2; 8 positions match TRBD2. The CDR3 sequence is 19 residues long. Losses at the gene ends were 5 bases for V and 5 bases for J; bases not matched to a gene: 19. In germline, CDR1 is MNHNS, CDR2 SASEGT.

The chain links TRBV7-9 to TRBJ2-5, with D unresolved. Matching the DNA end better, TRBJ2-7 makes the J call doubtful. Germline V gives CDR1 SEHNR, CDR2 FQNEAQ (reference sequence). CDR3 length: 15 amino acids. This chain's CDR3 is CASSLEDGRANEQYF. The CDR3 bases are TGTGCCAGCAGCTTAGAAGACGGCCGGGCGAACGAGCAGTACTTC.

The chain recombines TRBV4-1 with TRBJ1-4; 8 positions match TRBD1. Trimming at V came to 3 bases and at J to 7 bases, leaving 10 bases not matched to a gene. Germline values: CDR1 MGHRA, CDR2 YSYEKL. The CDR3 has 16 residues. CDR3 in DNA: TGCGCCAGCAGCCACGGACAGGGCCCAAGGGGTGAAAAACTGTTTTTT. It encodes CASSHGQGPRGEKLFF.

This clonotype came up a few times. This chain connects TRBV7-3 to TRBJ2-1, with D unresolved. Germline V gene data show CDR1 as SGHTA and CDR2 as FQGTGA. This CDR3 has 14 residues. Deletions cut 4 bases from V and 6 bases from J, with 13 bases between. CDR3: CASSSGLLVNEQFF. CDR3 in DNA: TGTGCCAGCAGCTCCGGTCTGCTTGTCAATGAGCAGTTCTTC.